The 25 T cell receptor beta chains below all came from one sample that was sequenced in a study of T cell responses to AZD1222 COVID-19 vaccine. TCRdb's copy holds only in-frame clones and misses some; the assay was immunoSEQ multiplex PCR. Seen here are around 150,000 clones, about 88% observed once, and the top ten hold over 4.5%. Sequencing used peripheral blood, obtained on day 0 of AZD1222 vaccination. The receptors derive from an adult in good health.

The J gene is TRBJ2-2, the V gene TRBV27; 15 bases align to TRBD2. Germline loops: CDR1 MNHEY, CDR2 SMNVEV (reference sequence). This CDR3 comprises 17 residues. Trimming at V came to 5 bases and at J to 5 bases, leaving 6 bases not matched to a gene. CDR3 protein: CASSGLAGGQGTGELFF. The DNA for the CDR3 is TGTGCCAGCAGTGGACTAGCGGGGGGGCAAGGGACCGGGGAGCTGTTTTTT.

This rearrangement joins TRBV4-3 to TRBJ1-1; TRBD1 is a possible D gene (6 bases). V dropped 4 bases and J dropped 4 bases, with 13 bases sitting between them. The CDR3 spans 14 residues. The germline V gene encodes CDR1 LGHNA and CDR2 YSLEER. The CDR3 loop reads CASSRNRVVTEAFF. The CDR3 DNA reads TGCGCCAGCAGCCGTAACAGGGTTGTCACTGAAGCTTTCTTT.

This chain uses TRBV7-2 with TRBJ2-5; TRBD1 agrees at 9 bases. Looked up from germline, CDR1 is SGHTA and CDR2 is FQGNSA. CDR3 length equals 15 residues. V shed 5 bases, J shed 4 bases, and the junction held 8 bases outside the gene matches. CDR3 nucleotide sequence: TGTGCCAGCAGCCTAACAGGGGGCGGGGGAGAGACCCAGTACTTC. This sequence encodes CASSLTGGGGETQYF.

This clone has a handful of counts. The chain links TRBV12-5 to TRBJ2-2; 7 bases agree with TRBD2. The CDR3 has 14 residues. With V trimmed by 1 base and J by 6 bases, 2 bases remained unmatched. Germline V lookup: CDR1 LGHNT, CDR2 FRNRAP. The chain's CDR3 is CASGLGLASGELFF. The CDR3 nucleotides are TGTGCTAGTGGTTTGGGACTAGCCTCCGGGGAGCTGTTTTTT.

J is TRBJ2-1 and V is TRBV7-8, with TRBD2 matching 13 bases. CDR3 length equals 17 residues. Per the germline V gene, CDR1 is SGHVS and CDR2 is FQNEAQ. J lost 7 bases, V lost 5 bases, and 11 bases had no gene match. The CDR3 nucleotides read TGTGCCAGCAGCAGACTAGCGGGGGGAGCTCGGCTTAATGAGCAGTTCTTC. It specifies CASSRLAGGARLNEQFF.

Judged by abundance, this clone is medium-sized. The V call is TRBV5-6, the J call TRBJ2-7; the match to TRBD2 covers 10 bases. J was trimmed by 1 base and V by 3 bases; bases with no gene match: 4. The CDR3 is 15 amino acids. CDR1 and CDR2 from the germline V gene are SGHDT and YYEEEE. CDR3 protein: CASSSLTSGSYEQYF. The CDR3 DNA follows: TGTGCCAGCAGCTCTCTGACTAGCGGGTCCTACGAGCAGTACTTC.

The chain has TRBV10-3 and TRBJ1-1; D is perhaps TRBD1 (6 bases). CDR1 and CDR2 from the germline V gene are ENHRY and SYGVKD. The V end lost 6 bases, the J end lost 3 bases, and 17 bases lay between the germline ends. CDR3 length: 15 amino acids. The CDR3 protein is CAIRFSSSGDTEAFF. The CDR3 bases are TGTGCCATCAGATTCTCCTCATCAGGGGACACTGAAGCTTTCTTT.

The gene calls are TRBV6-5 and TRBJ2-2, with D unresolved. V dropped 3 bases and J dropped 3 bases, with 14 bases sitting between them. The germline V gene encodes CDR1 MNHEY and CDR2 SVGAGI. The length of the CDR3 is 16 residues. DNA of the CDR3: TGTGCCAGCAGTTATGCGAGTCTAGAGCACACCGGGGAGCTGTTTTTT. This sequence encodes CASSYASLEHTGELFF.

The chain links TRBV28 to TRBJ2-1; 11 nucleotides align to TRBD1. The germline V gene encodes CDR1 MDHEN and CDR2 SYDVKM. This CDR3 region has 15 residues. With 3 bases clipped from V and 8 bases from J, the junction kept 6 bases outside the gene matches. CDR3 bases: TGTGCCAGCAGTTTGGGACAGGGGGTTTTCGATGAGCAGTTCTTC. This encodes CASSLGQGVFDEQFF.

This clone was counted only a few times. The V call is TRBV27, the J call TRBJ2-7, with 7 bases lining up with TRBD1. In germline, CDR1 is MNHEY, CDR2 SMNVEV (reference sequence). The V and J ends lost 3 bases and 7 bases, in that order; junction bases with no gene match: 6. The CDR3 sequence is 13 residues long. Here the CDR3 reads CASSFTGAGEQYF. The CDR3 nucleotides are TGTGCCAGCAGTTTCACAGGGGCTGGGGAGCAGTACTTC.

The chain has TRBV24-1 and TRBJ1-2, with D possibly being TRBD1 (5 bases). Germline V CDR1 and CDR2: KGHDR, SFDVKD. The CDR3 contains 14 residues. The V end was cut by 3 bases, the J end by 6 bases, with 13 bases between. The CDR3 DNA sequence: TGTGCCACCAGTGATGGCCCCCGGGGGAATGGCTACACCTTC. Its protein product is CATSDGPRGNGYTF.

The chain couples TRBV6-2 or TRBV6-3 to TRBJ2-7; TRBD2 is a possible D gene (6 bases). Germline lookup yields CDR1 MNHEY and CDR2 SVGEGT. The CDR3 is 14 residues long. Trimming stripped 6 bases from V and 4 bases from J, with 16 bases between. CDR3 nucleotide sequence: TGTGCCAGCAGCCCCTCTGACGGGAGATACGAGCAGTACTTC. Encoded protein: CASSPSDGRYEQYF.

This clone was seen only once. V usage is TRBV7-9 and J usage is TRBJ1-4; no firm D call. This CDR3 has 14 amino acids. Germline V CDR1 and CDR2: SEHNR, FQNEAQ (reference sequence). V was pared by 3 bases and J by 0 bases, with 5 bases between. This CDR3 reads CASSLSTTNEKLFF. As DNA, the CDR3 is TGTGCCAGCAGCTTGTCCACAACTAATGAAAAACTGTTTTTT.

V usage is TRBV7-3 and J usage is TRBJ2-3, with TRBD1 matching over 8 bases. Germline CDR1 SGHTA, CDR2 FQGTGA. The CDR3 has 14 amino acids. V lost 6 bases and J lost 5; bases outside the gene matches: 7. The CDR3 coding sequence is TGTGCCAGCAGTTATACAGGGGGGTTAGATACGCAGTATTTT. This translates into CASSYTGGLDTQYF.

The rearrangement joins TRBV5-6 to TRBJ1-3; D is perhaps TRBD1 (5 bases). This CDR3 has 13 amino acids. Germline CDR1 SGHDT, CDR2 YYEEEE. Trimming took off 1 base at V and 5 bases at J, with 7 bases between the two ends. The CDR3 region has the DNA TGTGCCAGCAGCTTGAGGGACCGAAACACCATATATTTT. Translation gives CASSLRDRNTIYF.

The chain joins TRBV28 to TRBJ1-2, with D possibly being TRBD1 (6 bases). The length of the CDR3 is 15 residues. Trimming removed 5 bases at V and 5 bases at J, with 18 bases between. Per the germline V gene, CDR1 is MDHEN and CDR2 is SYDVKM. The CDR3 loop is CASSPGGRGNYGYTF. The CDR3 DNA reads TGTGCCAGCAGTCCCGGGGGCCGGGGGAATTATGGCTACACCTTC.

Concerning this clone itself: Germline is not matched at one junction end, which may reflect a read error. The chain recombines TRBV11-2 with TRBJ2-1; 12 nucleotides agree with TRBD2. CDR1 SGHAT and CDR2 FQNNGV come from the germline V gene. The CDR3 totals 18 residues. CDR3 residues: CASSLGLAGPVGHNEQFF. The CDR3 DNA is TGTGCCAGCAGTTTAGGACTAGCGGGGCCCGTGGGGCACAATGAGCAGTTCTTC.

The V and J genes are TRBV27 and TRBJ1-6, with D possibly TRBD1 on 6 matching bases. V was cut by 4 bases and J by 11 bases, with 18 bases left in between. There are 15 residues in the CDR3. The germline V gene has CDR1 MNHEY and CDR2 SMNVEV (reference sequence). DNA for the CDR3: TGTGCCAGCAGTTCGGCGGGGGCGAGGATACCACCCCTCCACTTT. It translates to CASSSAGARIPPLHF.

The chain couples TRBV19 to TRBJ2-1; 9 bases align to TRBD2. V dropped 5 bases and J dropped 8; count of bases not matched to a gene: 7. The V gene's germline CDR1 is LNHDA and CDR2 SQIVND (reference sequence). The CDR3 totals 14 residues. CDR3 DNA sequence: TGTGCCAGTAGTTCTGGCGGGAGGGCGGATGAGCAGTTCTTC. The encoded protein is CASSSGGRADEQFF.

The V and J genes are TRBV28 and TRBJ1-1; 10 nucleotides agree with TRBD1. The J segment lost 11 bases and the V segment lost 2 bases, leaving 11 bases of the junction unmatched. Germline loops: CDR1 MDHEN, CDR2 SYDVKM. The CDR3 contains 15 residues. CDR3 residues: CASSLNPGQGFGAFF. CDR3 bases: TGTGCCAGCAGTTTAAATCCGGGACAGGGGTTTGGGGCTTTCTTT.

This rearrangement joins TRBV2 to TRBJ1-2; D is uncertain. Trimming cost V 2 bases and J 5 bases, with 6 bases left between them. This CDR3 is 12 amino acids long. Per germline, CDR1 SNHLY and CDR2 FYNNEI. CDR3 amino acids: CASSESQYGYTF. The CDR3 DNA is TGTGCCAGCAGTGAATCCCAGTATGGCTACACCTTC.

In its sample, this clone was seen a few times. The V and J genes are TRBV6-5 and TRBJ2-2, with D perhaps matching TRBD2 (5 bases). The V end was cut by 2 bases, the J end by 0 bases, with 7 bases between. This CDR3 spans 15 amino acids. Germline values: CDR1 MNHEY, CDR2 SVGAGI. The CDR3 is CASSYTRSNTGELFF. The CDR3 coding sequence is TGTGCCAGCAGTTACACTAGATCGAACACCGGGGAGCTGTTTTTT.

V and J are TRBV27 and TRBJ2-6; D is undetermined. The CDR3 length is 14 residues. V shed 8 bases and J shed 0 bases, with 8 bases lying between them. Germline CDR1 reads MNHEY; CDR2 reads SMNVEV (reference sequence). CDR3 DNA sequence: TGTGCCAGCGGAAGAGGCTCTGGGGCCAACGTCCTGACTTTC. It codes for CASGRGSGANVLTF.

This chain connects TRBV12-3 or TRBV12-4 to TRBJ2-7; possibly TRBD2 for D (6 bases). This CDR3 region has 13 residues. V lost 6 bases and J lost 5, with 14 bases in between. The CDR3, as DNA: TGTGCCAGCAGCGACGGCTCGGGGGACGAGCAGTACTTC. This translates into CASSDGSGDEQYF.

The rearrangement links TRBV2 to TRBJ1-6; D is ambiguous. CDR1 is SNHLY, CDR2 FYNNEI, per germline. Trimming removed 5 bases at V and 15 bases at J, with 14 bases between. The CDR3 is made up of 12 amino acids. CDR3 protein: CASSRDLEGLHF. The CDR3 DNA follows: TGTGCCAGCAGTCGAGACCTCGAGGGCCTCCACTTT.